A selection of T cell receptor beta chains follows, all from one sample in a study of cytomegalovirus exposure and HLA in healthy donors. Method: immunoSEQ multiplex PCR; TCRdb's copy keeps in-frame clones and lacks some. This table holds under 170,000 clones, roughly 77% found once. The sequenced sample was PBMCs. The receptors here all came from a human donor in good health. The CDR3 runs from the conserved cysteine through the conserved F or W. Each record gives: J gene, clone size, D gene, V gene, CDR3 protein, CDR3 DNA. D genes are given only for firm matches. The size entry is marked missing in some rows and otherwise reads once, few, many or a size class.

>TRBJ1-5|NA|TRBD1|TRBV7-9
CASSFNPAFGQEVQPQHF
TGTGCCAGCAGCTTTAACCCTGCCTTCGGACAGGAAGTTCAGCCCCAGCATTTT
>TRBJ1-1|NA|TRBD1|TRBV5-4
CASEGQQEAFF
TGTGCCAGCGAGGGACAGCAAGAAGCTTTCTTT
>TRBJ1-2|NA|TRBD1|TRBV4-3
CASSHVTGGYADYYGYTF
TGCGCCAGCAGCCACGTAACAGGGGGTTACGCCGATTACTATGGCTACACCTTC
>TRBJ2-7|few|NA|TRBV20-1
CSARPEARQYF
TGCAGTGCTAGACCAGAGGCGAGGCAGTACTTC
>TRBJ2-1|NA|NA|TRBV5-1
CASREDPNEQFF
TGCGCCAGCAGGGAGGACCCCAATGAGCAGTTCTTC
>TRBJ2-7|NA|NA|TRBV6-5
CASSYIRGGGSYEQYF
TGTGCCAGCAGTTACATTAGGGGAGGGGGGTCCTACGAGCAGTACTTC
>TRBJ2-2|NA|TRBD1|TRBV6-6
CASSDRGPSGELFF
TGTGCCAGCAGTGACAGGGGGCCGTCCGGGGAGCTGTTTTTT
>TRBJ2-1|NA|NA|TRBV27
CASIAGPSSYNEQFF
TGTGCCAGCATTGCGGGGCCGAGCTCCTACAATGAGCAGTTCTTC
>TRBJ1-6|NA|NA|TRBV27
CASSRPGVAGSPLHF
TGTGCCAGCAGTCGCCCGGGGGTGGCGGGTTCACCCCTCCACTTT
>TRBJ1-2|once|NA|TRBV27
CASSYVTGSGYTF
TGTGCCAGCAGTTACGTAACAGGGAGTGGCTACACCTTC
>TRBJ2-1|NA|TRBD1|TRBV9
CASSVVIGGSEQFF
TGTGCCAGCAGCGTAGTAATAGGGGGCTCTGAGCAGTTCTTC
>TRBJ1-2|NA|TRBD1|TRBV6-5
CASSYRGHGYTF
TGTGCCAGCAGTTACAGGGGGCATGGCTACACCTTC
>TRBJ2-7|NA|NA|TRBV7-8
CASSAALARSYEQYF
TGTGCCAGCAGCGCCGCCCTGGCCCGCTCCTACGAGCAGTACTTC
>TRBJ1-1|NA|NA|TRBV6-5
CASGTVGTEAFF
TGTGCCAGCGGTACAGTGGGCACTGAAGCTTTCTTT
>TRBJ2-7|NA|NA|TRBV19
CASSPDSFRVYEQYF
TGTGCCAGTAGCCCGGACAGTTTTAGGGTCTACGAGCAGTACTTC
>TRBJ2-1|few|NA|TRBV6-5
CASSYLGVGNEQFF
TGTGCCAGCAGTTACCTCGGGGTGGGGAATGAGCAGTTCTTC
>TRBJ2-2|NA|TRBD2|TRBV6-5
CASSKGTSFSGELFF
TGTGCCAGCAGTAAGGGGACTAGTTTTTCCGGGGAGCTGTTTTTT
>TRBJ1-1|NA|NA|TRBV9
CASSVDQGPNTEAFF
TGTGCCAGCAGCGTAGACCAGGGGCCGAACACTGAAGCTTTCTTT
>TRBJ2-1|NA|NA|TRBV27
CASSSSSYNEQFF
TGTGCCAGCAGTTCGAGCTCCTACAATGAGCAGTTCTTC
>TRBJ2-3|NA|TRBD2|TRBV29-1
CSVQRLAGGQADTQYF
TGCAGCGTCCAAAGACTAGCGGGGGGGCAGGCAGATACGCAGTATTTT
>TRBJ1-3|NA|NA|TRBV25-1
CASSEGDRGNTIYF
TGTGCCAGCAGTGAGGGAGACAGGGGAAACACCATATATTTT
>TRBJ1-5|NA|NA|TRBV6-1
CASSARTVGAQPQHF
TGTGCCAGCAGTGCCCGGACAGTTGGGGCTCAGCCCCAGCATTTT
>TRBJ2-5|NA|NA|TRBV19
CASTSRVGETQYF
TGTGCCAGTACCAGCAGGGTGGGGGAGACCCAGTACTTC
>TRBJ1-1|few|NA|TRBV12-5
CASGRGGNTEAFF
TGTGCTAGTGGCCGGGGGGGGAACACTGAAGCTTTCTTT
>TRBJ2-3|NA|NA|TRBV7-8
CASSFSGGSTDTQYF
TGTGCCAGCAGCTTTAGCGGAGGGAGCACAGATACGCAGTATTTT
>TRBJ2-3|once|NA|TRBV5-4
CASSSLRNTDTQYF
TGTGCCAGCAGCTCCCTCCGTAACACAGATACGCAGTATTTT
>TRBJ2-3|NA|NA|TRBV7-6
CASSLKGGETDTQYF
TGTGCCAGCAGCTTAAAGGGGGGGGAAACAGATACGCAGTATTTT
>TRBJ2-7|NA|TRBD1|TRBV19
CASSTGGEQYF
TGTGCCAGTAGTACAGGGGGCGAGCAGTACTTC
>TRBJ2-7|few|TRBD1|TRBV28
CASSVPGQGFEEQYF
TGTGCCAGCAGTGTTCCGGGACAGGGGTTCGAGGAGCAGTACTTC
>TRBJ2-7|once|TRBD2|TRBV5-1
CASKLGRATDSTHYEQYF
TGCGCCAGCAAGCTTGGGAGGGCTACGGACTCCACGCACTACGAGCAGTACTTC
>TRBJ1-2|NA|NA|TRBV5-6
CASSSTVTYGYPF
TGTGCCAGCAGCTCGACAGTGACATATGGCTACCCCTTC
>TRBJ2-3|NA|TRBD2|TRBV6-4
CASSEGAGVGDTQYF
TGTGCCAGCAGTGAAGGAGCGGGAGTCGGAGATACGCAGTATTTT
>TRBJ2-5|NA|NA|TRBV10-1
CASSDGLQETQYF
TGCGCCAGCAGTGATGGGCTTCAAGAGACCCAGTACTTC
>TRBJ2-2|few|NA|TRBV7-2
CASSPRPGDPGELFF
TGTGCCAGCAGCCCGCGCCCGGGAGATCCCGGGGAGCTGTTTTTT
>TRBJ2-5|NA|TRBD1|TRBV5-1
CASSSGQGSWETQYF
TGCGCCAGCAGCTCGGGACAGGGGTCTTGGGAGACCCAGTACTTC
>TRBJ2-3|NA|NA|TRBV14
CASSQDRRSTDTQYF
TGTGCCAGCAGCCAAGATAGGCGGAGCACAGATACGCAGTATTTT
>TRBJ2-7|NA|TRBD1|TRBV6-1
CASRAGQGGEYEQYF
TGTGCCAGCAGGGCGGGACAGGGGGGGGAATACGAGCAGTACTTC
>TRBJ1-2|NA|TRBD1|TRBV7-9
CASSLTRDRNYGYTF
TGTGCCAGCAGCCTCACGAGGGACAGGAACTATGGCTACACCTTC
>TRBJ1-1|NA|TRBD1|TRBV18
CASSFDRGEGGTEAFF
TGTGCCAGCTCGTTTGACAGGGGTGAGGGAGGCACTGAAGCTTTCTTT
>TRBJ1-2|NA|NA|TRBV19
CASSMGQGIGYGYTF
TGTGCCAGTAGTATGGGCCAGGGAATTGGATATGGCTACACCTTC
>TRBJ1-4|few|NA|TRBV6-6
CASNPRGRTNEKLFF
TGTGCCAGCAACCCCAGGGGAAGAACTAATGAAAAACTGTTTTTT
>TRBJ2-1|NA|NA|TRBV28
CASSPRGEQFF
TGTGCCAGCAGTCCCCGGGGGGAGCAGTTCTTC
>TRBJ2-3|NA|TRBD2|TRBV27
CATTELGGTDTQYF
TGTGCCACCACTGAACTGGGGGGGACAGATACGCAGTATTTT
>TRBJ2-7|NA|NA|TRBV6-5
CASSRSGLTYEQYF
TGTGCCAGCAGTAGATCGGGACTTACCTACGAGCAGTACTTC
>TRBJ2-7|few|NA|TRBV4-3
CASSRGQPIYQAYEQYF
TGCGCCAGCAGCCGAGGACAGCCGATATACCAAGCCTACGAGCAGTACTTC